What follows are 27 T cell receptor beta chains derived from one specimen sequenced in a study of OX40 agonist ivuxolimab in advanced cancers. Repertoires were generated with immunoSEQ multiplex PCR, while TCRdb's copy carries only in-frame clones and drops some. The sample carries roughly 77,000 clones, around 85% recorded once. The material sequenced was CD4+ or CD8+ T cells sorted from blood, taken in a trial of the OX40 agonist ivuxolimab. These receptors were obtained from an adult with an advanced solid tumor such as melanoma, head and neck, liver or kidney cancer.

V gene TRBV6-6 combines with J gene TRBJ2-7; a weak D match, TRBD1 (6 bases). Deletions cut 10 bases from V and 3 bases from J, with 22 bases between. The CDR3 spans 15 residues. Looked up from germline, CDR1 is MNHNY and CDR2 is SVGAGI (reference sequence). Here the CDR3 DNA reads TGTGCCACTGCAAGGCACAGGGAAGGAGGCTACGAGCAGTACTTC. It specifies CATARHREGGYEQYF.

The rearrangement links TRBV18 to TRBJ2-7, with D perhaps assigned TRBD1 or TRBD2 (5 bases each). Germline V lookup: CDR1 KGHSH, CDR2 LQKENI. The ends were cut back, 0 bases at V and 9 bases at J, with 15 bases in the middle. This CDR3 contains 14 residues. DNA of the CDR3: TGTGCCAGCTCACCACCGTGGGACGGAGACGTGCAGTACTTC. As protein: CASSPPWDGDVQYF.

The gene calls are TRBV6-1 and TRBJ2-1; D might be TRBD2 (6 bases). Trimming shortened V by 4 bases and J by 2 bases, and 15 bases separated the two germline ends. The CDR3 spans 16 residues. Germline values: CDR1 MNHNS, CDR2 SASEGT. CDR3 region: CASSAPGLLTYNEQFF. CDR3 bases: TGTGCCAGCAGTGCACCGGGACTTTTGACCTACAATGAGCAGTTCTTC.

V gene TRBV9 combines with J gene TRBJ2-1; 10 bases line up with TRBD2. This CDR3 contains 15 residues. Per germline, CDR1 SGDLS and CDR2 YYNGEE. Trimming took 4 bases from V and 8 from J; bases not matched to a gene: 9. CDR3 protein: CASSPERGGIDEQFF. The CDR3 coding sequence is TGTGCCAGCAGCCCAGAGCGGGGGGGCATAGATGAGCAGTTCTTC. The full variable domain, with the rest looked up from reference TRBV9 and TRBJ2-1, is DSGVTQTPKHLITATGQRVTLRCSPRSGDLSVYWYQQSLDQGLQFLIQYYNGEERAKGNILERFSAQQFPDLHSELNLSSLELGDSALYFCASSPERGGIDEQFFGPGTRLTVL.

J is TRBJ2-1 and V is TRBV11-3; weak D call: TRBD1 (6 bases). This CDR3 has 16 residues. Deletions cut 4 bases from V and 0 bases from J, with 13 bases between. Germline lookup yields CDR1 SGHNT and CDR2 YENEEA. The CDR3 spells CASSSETGSSYNEQFF. Here the CDR3 DNA reads TGTGCCAGCAGCTCCGAAACAGGGAGCTCCTACAATGAGCAGTTCTTC.

This sequence joins TRBV5-1 and TRBJ2-7; the D gene is possibly TRBD1 (5 bases). This CDR3 is 14 amino acids long. Trimming cost V 3 bases and J 0 bases, with 10 bases left between them. Germline CDR1 reads SGHRS; CDR2 reads YFSETQ. CDR3 bases: TGCGCCAGCAGCTCAAGACAGAGCTCCTACGAGCAGTACTTC. Its protein product is CASSSRQSSYEQYF.

This chain connects TRBV5-1 to TRBJ2-3, with TRBD1 identical over 9 bases. CDR1 is SGHRS and CDR2 is YFSETQ in the germline V gene. Losses at the gene ends were 4 bases for V and 3 bases for J; bases not matched to a gene: 6. This CDR3 comprises 15 residues. CDR3 in DNA: TGCGCCAGCAGCCCACAGGGGGCTAGGACAGATACGCAGTATTTT. Amino acids: CASSPQGARTDTQYF.

The J gene is TRBJ1-1, the V gene TRBV6-1; D not certain. Germline loops: CDR1 MNHNS, CDR2 SASEGT. Trimming removed 5 bases at V and 1 base at J, with 8 bases between. The CDR3 length is 13 residues. Written as DNA, the CDR3 is TGTGCCAGCAGTCATACAGAGAACACTGAAGCTTTCTTT. Its protein product is CASSHTENTEAFF.

The rearrangement uses TRBV6-5 and TRBJ2-3; D is unresolved. Germline V gives CDR1 MNHEY, CDR2 SVGAGI. The CDR3 runs to 15 residues. Trimming took off 7 bases at V and 4 bases at J, with 18 bases between the two ends. This chain's CDR3 is CASTSLTRLADTQYF. CDR3 nucleotide sequence: TGTGCCAGCACCTCATTAACAAGATTGGCAGATACGCAGTATTTT.

This rearrangement joins TRBV4-3 to TRBJ1-1; tentatively, D is TRBD1 (5 bases). Germline CDR1 LGHNA, CDR2 YSLEER. This CDR3 has 13 amino acids. V lost 2 bases to trimming and J lost 10 bases, with 14 bases between them. The CDR3 DNA reads TGCGCCAGCAGCCAACTAGGACAAATGAGAGCTTTCTTT. Its protein product is CASSQLGQMRAFF.

This chain links TRBV30 with TRBJ2-5; 10 positions agree with TRBD1. The J call may be mistaken, given a closer DNA end match to TRBJ2-7. This CDR3 contains 15 residues. Germline CDR1 GTSNPN, CDR2 SVGIG (reference sequence). CDR3 coding DNA: TGTGCCTGGAGTGCCCGGGACAGGGGACCCTACGAGCAGTACTTC. It encodes CAWSARDRGPYEQYF.

This chain uses TRBV6-6 with TRBJ2-7; 11 bases match TRBD2. Trimming cost V 5 bases and J 1 base; bases outside gene matches: 4. The CDR3 length is 15 residues. Germline CDR1 MNHNY, CDR2 SVGAGI (reference sequence). The DNA for the CDR3 is TGTGCCAGCAGTAAGAGACTAGCGGGGTCCTACGAGCAGTACTTC. This translates into CASSKRLAGSYEQYF.

The CDR3 bases are TGTGCCACGGGGGACCGGACAGCGGAGGACTTTTTCTTT. As protein: CATGDRTAEDFFF. The chain couples TRBV6-1 to TRBJ1-1; D might be TRBD1 (6 bases). V shed 10 bases and J shed 13 bases, with 25 bases lying between them. The CDR3 is 13 residues long. Germline V gene lookup returns CDR1 MNHNS and CDR2 SASEGT.

This clone was observed once. An end of the junction does not agree with germline; a read error may underlie this. The V call is TRBV7-9, the J call TRBJ1-1, with a tentative D call TRBD1 (6 bases). The CDR3 is 12 amino acids. Germline-derived CDR1 and CDR2 are SEHNR and FQNEAQ (reference sequence). This CDR3 reads CASSPNRDTRTF. The CDR3 nucleotides read TGTGCCAGCAGCCCCAACAGGGATACGCGTACGTTT.

This chain joins TRBV19 and TRBJ1-2, with 7 nucleotides matching TRBD1. The J segment lost 2 bases and the V segment lost 6 bases, leaving 6 bases of the junction unmatched. Per germline, CDR1 LNHDA and CDR2 SQIVND (reference sequence). CDR3 length: 14 amino acids. CDR3 region: CASSLQGMNYGYTF. The DNA for the CDR3 is TGTGCCAGTAGCCTACAGGGGATGAACTATGGCTACACCTTC.

The rearrangement joins TRBV5-1 to TRBJ1-1; D uncertain. Trimming removed 4 bases from V and 2 bases from J, with 15 bases in between. This CDR3 is 15 amino acids long. CDR1 and CDR2 from the germline V gene are SGHRS and YFSETQ. In nucleotides, the CDR3 is TGCGCCAGCAGCCCCTACTCTCTGGAAAACACTGAAGCTTTCTTT. Its protein product is CASSPYSLENTEAFF.

This rearrangement joins TRBV6-5 to TRBJ2-2, with D perhaps TRBD1 or TRBD2 (5 bases each). The CDR3 sequence is 15 residues long. The germline V and J ends were trimmed by 4 bases and 1 base, with 10 bases remaining between them. The germline V gene encodes CDR1 MNHEY and CDR2 SVGAGI. The CDR3 here is CASSSGLLNTGELFF. CDR3 coding DNA: TGTGCCAGCAGTTCGGGGCTCCTGAACACCGGGGAGCTGTTTTTT.

V usage is TRBV5-4 and J usage is TRBJ2-3, with 12 nucleotides matching TRBD1. There are 17 residues in the CDR3. The germline V gene encodes CDR1 SGHNT and CDR2 YYREEE (reference sequence). Germline trimming cut 0 bases from V and 5 bases from J; bases unmatched to any gene: 7. CDR3 in DNA: TGTGCCAGCAGCTTGGCCAGGGACAGGGGGCGAGAAGATACGCAGTATTTT. Its protein is CASSLARDRGREDTQYF. Complete variable domain (other parts from reference TRBV5-4 and TRBJ2-3): ETGVTQSPTHLIKTRGQQVTLRCSSQSGHNTVSWYQQALGQGPQFIFQYYREEENGRGNFPPRFSGLQFPNYSSELNVNALELDDSALYLCASSLARDRGREDTQYFGPGTRLTVL.

CDR3: CASSAETVLHPEAFF. CDR3 nucleotides: TGTGCCAGCAGCGCAGAGACGGTCCTGCATCCGGAAGCTTTCTTT. The rearrangement uses TRBV7-3 and TRBJ1-1, with D uncertain. CDR3 length: 15 amino acids. CDR1 SGHTA and CDR2 FQGTGA come from the germline V gene. The ends were cut back, 5 bases at V and 8 bases at J, with 21 bases in the middle.

V and J are TRBV11-1 and TRBJ2-2, with 7 bases aligning to TRBD1. The V segment lost 2 bases and the J segment 7 bases; nucleotides outside the gene matches: 13. CDR3 length equals 17 residues. CDR1 is SGHAT and CDR2 is FQDESV in the germline V gene (reference sequence). CDR3 sequence reads: CASSLLQTDRVDGELFF. Written as DNA, the CDR3 is TGTGCCAGCAGCTTATTACAGACCGACAGGGTTGACGGGGAGCTGTTTTTT.

The genes are TRBV2 and TRBJ2-2, with TRBD2 matching over 7 bases. The CDR3 spans 16 residues. Germline-derived CDR1 and CDR2 are SNHLY and FYNNEI. V lost 7 bases to trimming and J lost 6 bases; unmatched junction nucleotides: 14. The CDR3 region has the DNA TGTGCCAGCATATGGGCTAGCGGAGATGGGGCCGGGGAGCTGTTTTTT. The encoded protein is CASIWASGDGAGELFF.

This chain links TRBV29-1 with TRBJ2-1; 7 nucleotides line up with TRBD1. The CDR3 extends over 8 amino acids. Trimming took 8 bases from V and 16 from J; bases not matched to a gene: 5. Germline V gene lookup returns CDR1 SQVTM and CDR2 ANQGSEA. The CDR3 DNA follows: TGCAGCACCGGGACAGCCTTCTTC. Translation: CSTGTAFF.

The chain carries TRBV7-8 and TRBJ2-2; 10 bases map to TRBD2. This CDR3 comprises 16 residues. Germline V gives CDR1 SGHVS, CDR2 FQNEAQ. Germline trimming cut 4 bases from V and 7 bases from J; bases unmatched to any gene: 9. CDR3 in DNA: TGTGCCAGCAGCTATACTGCTAGCGGGGGATTCGGGGAGCTGTTTTTT. Its translation: CASSYTASGGFGELFF.

The chain carries TRBV18 and TRBJ1-1; D gene uncertain. The CDR3 length is 13 residues. Germline V lookup: CDR1 KGHSH, CDR2 LQKENI. V was trimmed by 1 base and J by 3 bases, leaving 6 bases between them. For the CDR3, the DNA is TGTGCCAGCTCACCACGGACGGACACTGAAGCTTTCTTT. Amino acids: CASSPRTDTEAFF.

This clone was seen only once. This chain links TRBV9 with TRBJ2-5; D is perhaps TRBD2 (5 bases). With 4 bases removed from V and 3 bases from J, the gap between germline ends came to 13 bases. Germline CDR1 reads SGDLS; CDR2 reads YYNGEE. CDR3 length equals 14 residues. CDR3 loop: CASSPRGAKETQYF. In DNA, the CDR3 is TGTGCCAGCAGCCCCCGGGGTGCCAAAGAGACCCAGTACTTC.

This clone was counted once. This rearrangement joins TRBV7-8 to TRBJ1-6, with D unclear. The CDR3 has 13 residues. Trimming cost V 2 bases and J 7 bases, with 6 bases left between them. Germline V CDR1 and CDR2: SGHVS, FQNEAQ. CDR3 region: CASSLLPNSPLHF. In nucleotides, the CDR3 is TGTGCCAGCAGCTTACTCCCAAATTCACCCCTCCACTTT.

The V call is TRBV30, the J call TRBJ1-2, with D tentatively TRBD1 (6 bases). The germline V gene has CDR1 GTSNPN and CDR2 SVGIG (reference sequence). V lost 2 bases and J 4 bases, leaving 11 bases between the germline ends. This CDR3 comprises 13 residues. CDR3 DNA: TGTGCCTGGAGTCCCGGGGGGGCCTATGGCTACACCTTC. As protein: CAWSPGGAYGYTF. The variable domain in full, with the rest retrieved from reference TRBV30 and TRBJ1-2, is SQTIHQWPATLVQPVGSPLSLECTVEGTSNPNLYWYRQAAGRGLQLLFYSVGIGQISSEVPQNLSASRPQDRQFILSSKKLLLSDSGFYLCAWSPGGAYGYTFGSGTRLTVV.